This TCR beta chain was found in a study of blood T cell repertoires in COVID-19. Sequencing used immunoSEQ multiplex PCR; TCRdb keeps in-frame clones, though not all of them. The sample shows about 440,000 clones, around 91% of them seen only once. The sample holds one count of this clone. The CDR3 sequence is 13 residues long. V shed 5 bases and J 5 bases; nucleotides not matched to a gene: 2. CDR1 is MDHEN, CDR2 SYDVKM, per germline. Recovered status applied to Cohort 3 donors who had two consecutive negative PCRs. It also applied to those with clearance or with symptom resolution. This sequence was found in a man aged 18 to 35 who had recovered from COVID-19. Sequencing was carried out using PBMCs or T cells enriched from blood (not recorded which). This chain links TRBV28 with TRBJ2-2, with 7 bases matching TRBD1. CDR3 DNA: TGTGCCAGCAGTCTGGGACAGACCGGGGAGCTGTTTTTT. Protein sequence: CASSLGQTGELFF.